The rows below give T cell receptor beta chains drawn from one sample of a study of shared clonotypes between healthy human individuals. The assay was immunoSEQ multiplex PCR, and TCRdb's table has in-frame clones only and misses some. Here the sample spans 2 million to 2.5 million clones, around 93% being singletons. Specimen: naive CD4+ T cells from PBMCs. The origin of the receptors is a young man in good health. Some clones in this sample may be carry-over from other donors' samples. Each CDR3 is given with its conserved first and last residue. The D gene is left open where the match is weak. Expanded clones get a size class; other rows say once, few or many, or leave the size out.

CASSGGTGGGTGELFF	TGTGCCAGCAGCGGTGGGACGGGGGGTGGCACCGGGGAGCTGTTTTTT	.	TRBV9	TRBJ2-2	TRBD2	16
CASSRNREDGETQYF	TGTGCCAGCAGCCGTAACAGGGAGGACGGAGAGACCCAGTACTTC	.	TRBV7-9	TRBJ2-5	.	15
CASPGSGIVYNEQFF	TGTGCCAGCCCTGGTAGCGGGATCGTCTACAATGAGCAGTTCTTC	.	TRBV25-1	TRBJ2-1	TRBD2	15
CASSQLARGSPDTQYF	TGCGCCAGCAGCCAACTAGCGCGCGGGAGTCCGGATACGCAGTATTTT	.	TRBV4-3	TRBJ2-3	TRBD2	16
CASKTSPSYEQYF	TGTGCCAGCAAAACATCCCCGTCCTACGAGCAGTACTTC	.	TRBV28	TRBJ2-7	.	13
CAWSPAGVPYYGYTF	TGTGCCTGGAGTCCCGCAGGGGTCCCCTATTATGGCTACACCTTC	.	TRBV30	TRBJ1-2	.	15
CASSSKTGTGKDEQFF	TGTGCCAGCAGCTCGAAAACCGGGACAGGGAAGGATGAGCAGTTCTTC	.	TRBV7-9	TRBJ2-1	TRBD1	16
CASSLDCCEQYF	TGCGCCAGCAGTCTTGACTGTTGCGAGCAGTACTTC	.	TRBV23-1	TRBJ2-7	.	12
CASSTPDRANKGYTF	TGTGCCAGCAGTACCCCGGATCGAGCGAACAAAGGCTACACCTTC	.	TRBV28	TRBJ1-2	.	15
CSVHMNTEAFF	TGCAGCGTTCATATGAACACTGAAGCTTTCTTT	.	TRBV29-1	TRBJ1-1	.	11
CASSFSYTDTQYF	TGCGCCAGCAGCTTCTCGTACACAGATACGCAGTATTTT	.	TRBV5-1	TRBJ2-3	.	13
CASSPGRGSSYEQYF	TGTGCCAGCTCACCCGGACGGGGGTCTTCCTACGAGCAGTACTTC	.	TRBV18	TRBJ2-7	.	15
CASSPTGGGEKLFF	TGTGCCAGCAGTCCGACAGGGGGCGGTGAAAAACTGTTTTTT	.	TRBV28	TRBJ1-4	TRBD1	14
CASSFTGDGGYTF	TGTGCCAGCAGTTTTACCGGGGACGGCGGCTACACCTTC	.	TRBV27	TRBJ1-2	.	13
CASSLIDPPEQFF	TGCGCCAGCAGCTTAATCGACCCACCGGAGCAGTTCTTC	once	TRBV4-1	TRBJ2-1	.	13
CASCPGQGVSYEQYF	TGTGCCAGCTGCCCGGGACAGGGGGTCTCCTACGAGCAGTACTTC	.	TRBV18	TRBJ2-7	TRBD1	15
CAWSVLGPGYTF	TGTGCCTGGAGTGTACTGGGTCCTGGCTACACCTTC	few	TRBV30	TRBJ1-2	.	12
CASRNPTQGPSNF	TGTGCCAGCAGAAACCCTACACAGGGCCCTTCCAACTTC	once	TRBV6-5	TRBJ2-7	.	13
CASSPPSWVSGGGNQPQHF	TGTGCCAGCAGCCCACCCTCGTGGGTCTCGGGAGGAGGCAATCAGCCCCAGCATTTT	.	TRBV7-8	TRBJ1-5	.	19
CATTQGGGNYGYTF	TGTGCCACCACTCAGGGAGGCGGAAACTATGGCTACACCTTC	.	TRBV10-3	TRBJ1-2	.	14
CASSAPGTAGKLFF	TGTGCCAGCAGTGCCCCAGGGACAGCCGGAAAACTGTTTTTT	.	TRBV2	TRBJ1-4	TRBD1	14
CASSPEGGPIYGYTF	TGTGCCAGCAGCCCCGAGGGGGGCCCCATCTATGGCTACACCTTC	.	TRBV7-2	TRBJ1-2	.	15
CASRIGTLFREQYF	TGTGCCAGCAGGATAGGTACATTGTTTCGCGAGCAGTACTTC	.	TRBV5-8	TRBJ2-7	.	14
CSVLYSGNTIYF	TGCAGCGTTTTATACTCTGGAAACACCATATATTTT	.	TRBV29-1	TRBJ1-3	.	12
CASSLGTGVYEQYF	TGTGCCAGCAGCTTAGGGACAGGGGTATACGAGCAGTACTTC	once	TRBV7-6	TRBJ2-7	TRBD1	14
CSARGPYLQHF	TGCAGTGCTAGAGGGCCTTACCTACAGCATTTT	.	TRBV20-1	TRBJ1-5	.	11
CASRLGQAGQFF	TGTGCCAGCAGGCTGGGACAGGCGGGGCAGTTCTTC	.	TRBV5-8	TRBJ2-1	TRBD1	12
CASSSRGDEQYF	TGTGCTAGCAGCTCCAGGGGGGACGAGCAGTACTTC	.	TRBV11-3	TRBJ2-7	.	12
CASSHGRSPATQYF	TGTGCCAGCAGCCATGGACGGTCCCCGGCGACCCAGTACTTC	.	TRBV9	TRBJ2-5	.	14
CASSTLPGTATNIQYF	TGTGCCAGTAGTACCTTACCCGGGACGGCAACAAACATTCAGTACTTC	once	TRBV19	TRBJ2-4	.	16
CASSPSGLGAYNEQFF	TGTGCCAGCAGCCCCTCCGGACTTGGTGCCTACAATGAGCAGTTCTTC	.	TRBV7-2	TRBJ2-1	.	16
CASSENRDSQETQYF	TGTGCCAGCAGCGAGAACCGGGACTCACAAGAGACCCAGTACTTC	.	TRBV7-2	TRBJ2-5	.	15
CASSLQPGPNTGELFF	TGTGCCAGCAGCTTACAGCCAGGGCCGAACACCGGGGAGCTGTTTTTT	once	TRBV7-3	TRBJ2-2	.	16
CASSSNLAGGTYEQYF	TGTGCCAGCAGTTCCAATCTAGCGGGAGGCACCTACGAGCAGTACTTC	.	TRBV28	TRBJ2-7	TRBD2	16
CASSSLPTSGLYEQYF	TGCGCCAGCAGTTCTCTCCCCACTAGCGGACTCTACGAGCAGTACTTC	once	TRBV10-1	TRBJ2-7	TRBD2	16
CASSPRVMTEAFF	TGTGCCAGCAGCCCCAGGGTTATGACTGAAGCTTTCTTT	.	TRBV7-9	TRBJ1-1	.	13
CASMRAGGRSTDTQYF	TGTGCCAGCATGAGAGCGGGAGGGCGTAGCACAGATACGCAGTATTTT	.	TRBV5-4	TRBJ2-3	TRBD2	16
CASSAGAGTGIGQYF	TGTGCCAGCAGCGCGGGGGCCGGGACAGGGATCGGGCAGTACTTC	.	TRBV9	TRBJ2-7	TRBD1	15
CASSFGQGALSTGELFF	TGCGCCAGCAGCTTCGGACAGGGGGCCTTGAGCACCGGGGAGCTGTTTTTT	.	TRBV5-1	TRBJ2-2	TRBD1	17
CASSLGTGTMNTEAFF	TGTGCCAGCAGCTTGGGGACAGGGACTATGAACACTGAAGCTTTCTTT	.	TRBV5-5	TRBJ1-1	TRBD1	16
CASSLGQGEQPQHF	TGCGCCAGCAGCTTGGGCCAGGGGGAGCAGCCCCAGCATTTT	.	TRBV5-1	TRBJ1-5	TRBD1	14
CASSLLAGAPYEQYF	TGTGCCAGCAGCCTCCTAGCGGGAGCTCCCTACGAGCAGTACTTC	.	TRBV5-4	TRBJ2-7	TRBD2	15
CASSATGDYEQYF	TGCGCCAGCAGCGCGACAGGGGATTACGAGCAGTACTTC	.	TRBV5-1	TRBJ2-7	TRBD1	13
CSARDRLEAFF	TGCAGTGCTAGAGACAGACTTGAAGCTTTCTTT	.	TRBV20-1	TRBJ1-1	.	11
CASSRRGSRTDTQYF	TGTGCCAGCAGCAGACGGGGGAGCCGCACAGATACGCAGTATTTT	.	TRBV11-3	TRBJ2-3	.	15
CASSLSRGLTDTQYF	TGTGCCAGCAGCTTATCTAGGGGTTTAACAGATACGCAGTATTTT	.	TRBV7-9	TRBJ2-3	.	15
CASSLPGQETQYF	TGTGCCAGCTCACTACCGGGGCAAGAGACCCAGTACTTC	.	TRBV18	TRBJ2-5	.	13
CASSWDGTLGNTIYF	TGCGCCAGCAGCTGGGATGGGACACTTGGAAACACCATATATTTT	.	TRBV5-1	TRBJ1-3	.	15
CASSPGLQETQYF	TGTGCCAGCTCCCCTGGACTGCAAGAGACCCAGTACTTC	.	TRBV18	TRBJ2-5	.	13
CASSVLGTGEQYF	TGCGCCAGCAGCGTTCTGGGGACAGGAGAGCAGTACTTC	.	TRBV5-1	TRBJ2-7	TRBD1	13
CASSHLRQTEAFF	TGCGCCAGCAGCCACCTCCGACAGACTGAAGCTTTCTTT	.	TRBV4-3	TRBJ1-1	.	13
CASGQTTGGVENQPQHF	TGTGCTAGTGGTCAAACCACGGGAGGGGTTGAGAATCAGCCCCAGCATTTT	.	TRBV12-5	TRBJ1-5	.	17
CSGENRGTYNEQFF	TGCAGCGGGGAGAATCGGGGGACCTACAATGAGCAGTTCTTC	.	TRBV29-1	TRBJ2-1	.	14
CASKAAGTSGRYNEQFF	TGCGCCAGCAAGGCGGCCGGGACTAGCGGGAGATACAATGAGCAGTTCTTC	.	TRBV5-1	TRBJ2-1	TRBD2	17
CASSPGTNEQFF	TGTGCCAGCAGCCCCGGAACCAATGAGCAGTTCTTC	.	TRBV7-9	TRBJ2-1	.	12
CASRGAGETQYF	TGTGCCAGCAGGGGAGCGGGAGAGACCCAGTACTTC	once	TRBV9	TRBJ2-5	.	12
CASSNWTGTYEQYF	TGTGCCAGTAGCAACTGGACAGGGACCTACGAGCAGTACTTC	.	TRBV19	TRBJ2-7	TRBD1	14
CASSEYGEKLFF	TGTGCCAGCAGTGAATACGGAGAAAAACTGTTTTTT	few	TRBV25-1	TRBJ1-4	.	12
CASSPQSWYDYNEQFF	TGTGCCAGCTCACCTCAGTCTTGGTACGACTACAATGAGCAGTTCTTC	.	TRBV18	TRBJ2-1	.	16
CASSVGATTDTQYF	TGTGCCAGCAGCGTAGGGGCAACCACAGATACGCAGTATTTT	.	TRBV9	TRBJ2-3	.	14